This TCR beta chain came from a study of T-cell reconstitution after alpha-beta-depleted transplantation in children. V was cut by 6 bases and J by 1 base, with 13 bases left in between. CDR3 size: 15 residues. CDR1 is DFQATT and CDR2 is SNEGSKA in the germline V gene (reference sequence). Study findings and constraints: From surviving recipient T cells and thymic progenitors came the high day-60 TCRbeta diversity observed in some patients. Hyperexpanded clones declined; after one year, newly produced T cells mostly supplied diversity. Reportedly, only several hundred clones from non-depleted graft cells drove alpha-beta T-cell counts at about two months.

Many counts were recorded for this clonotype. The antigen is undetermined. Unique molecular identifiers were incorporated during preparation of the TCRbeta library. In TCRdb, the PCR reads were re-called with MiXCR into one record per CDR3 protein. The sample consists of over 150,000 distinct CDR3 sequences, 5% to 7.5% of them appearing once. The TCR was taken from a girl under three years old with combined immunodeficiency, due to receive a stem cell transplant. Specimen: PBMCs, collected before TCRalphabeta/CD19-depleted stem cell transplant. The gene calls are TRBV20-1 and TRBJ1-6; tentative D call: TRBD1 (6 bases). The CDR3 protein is CSAPQGPSYNSPLHF. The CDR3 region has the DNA TGCAGTGCCCCACAGGGACCATCCTATAATTCACCCCTCCACTTT.